This passage covers 3 T cell receptor beta chains from one sample sequenced in a study of blood T cell repertoires in COVID-19. Clones were sequenced by immunoSEQ multiplex PCR, and TCRdb holds only the in-frame ones, with some missing. The sample lists a few hundred thousand clones; around 90% were seen once. The sample taken for sequencing was peripheral blood. Receptors were obtained from a woman aged 70 to 79 with COVID-19, enrolled during active disease.

The chain joins TRBV28 to TRBJ1-2; 7 bases are shared with TRBD1. Germline loops: CDR1 MDHEN, CDR2 SYDVKM. V lost 5 bases, J lost 4 bases, and 16 bases stayed unmatched. The length of the CDR3 is 17 residues. This CDR3 reads CASSPDRATARSYGYTF. The CDR3 DNA reads TGTGCCAGCAGTCCCGACAGGGCTACGGCTAGATCCTATGGCTACACCTTC.

The chain employs TRBV2 and TRBJ2-2; D might be TRBD2 (6 bases). CDR1 is SNHLY and CDR2 is FYNNEI in the germline V gene. The germline V and J ends were trimmed by 7 bases and 2 bases, with 11 bases remaining between them. The CDR3 totals 14 residues. CDR3 loop: CASKVEGNTGELFF. The DNA for the CDR3 is TGTGCCAGCAAGGTGGAGGGAAACACCGGGGAGCTGTTTTTT. The whole variable domain, filled in from reference TRBV2 and TRBJ2-2, reads EPEVTQTPSHQVTQMGQEVILRCVPISNHLYFYWYRQILGQKVEFLVSFYNNEISEKSEIFDDQFSVERPDGSNFTLKIRSTKLEDSAMYFCASKVEGNTGELFFGEGSRLTVL.

The chain recombines TRBV7-6 with TRBJ2-3, with 9 nucleotides matching TRBD2. This CDR3 region has 15 residues. With 4 bases clipped from V and 7 bases from J, the junction kept 9 bases outside the gene matches. The germline V gene has CDR1 SGHVS and CDR2 FNYEAQ. Here the CDR3 DNA reads TGTGCCAGCAGCTCCTCTAGCGGGATAGGCAATACGCAGTATTTT. Translation: CASSSSSGIGNTQYF.